Following are 31 T cell receptor beta chains from one sample sequenced in a study of cytomegalovirus exposure and HLA in healthy donors. Use of 60 Vbeta and 13 Jbeta primers characterized the PCR. Sequenced by immunoSEQ multiplex PCR; TCRdb stores in-frame clones only, minus some. This sample carries tens of thousands of clones, 80% to 90% of them seen once, and the ten largest clones take around 7%. The sequenced sample consisted of PBMCs. Source of these receptors: a human donor in good health.

This clone was recorded once. The chain carries TRBV28 and TRBJ1-2, with D uncertain. The CDR3 length is 14 residues. The germline V gene has CDR1 MDHEN and CDR2 SYDVKM. The V and J ends lost 7 bases and 6 bases respectively, with 18 bases between them. Here the CDR3 reads CASTQIRGRDGYTF. The CDR3 nucleotides read TGTGCCAGCACTCAAATACGGGGTAGGGATGGCTACACCTTC.

This clone appeared a few times. J is TRBJ1-2 and V is TRBV7-2; maybe TRBD1 (6 bases). Per the germline V gene, CDR1 is SGHTA and CDR2 is FQGNSA. The CDR3 is 15 residues long. V lost 5 bases and J lost 4, with 17 bases in between. The CDR3: CASSGRGAGVYGYTF. The DNA for the CDR3 is TGTGCCAGCAGCGGGCGGGGGGCAGGGGTCTATGGCTACACCTTC.

The chain has TRBV5-1 and TRBJ2-7; 10 nucleotides line up with TRBD1. J lost 3 bases, V lost 0 bases, and 0 bases had no gene match. Germline V gene data show CDR1 as SGHRS and CDR2 as YFSETQ. This CDR3 contains 14 residues. CDR3 nucleotides: TGCGCCAGCAGCTTGGGGACAGGGGGCTACGAGCAGTACTTC. Translating it yields CASSLGTGGYEQYF.

The chain combines TRBV7-8 with TRBJ2-1; D not resolved. Germline V CDR1 and CDR2: SGHVS, FQNEAQ. This CDR3 comprises 17 residues. Trimming removed 5 bases from V and 6 bases from J, with 23 bases in between. The CDR3 DNA follows: TGTGCCAGCAGCCCTAGGCCGCCCACTATATCGTTCAATGAGCAGTTCTTC. Amino acid sequence: CASSPRPPTISFNEQFF.

This clone has just a few counts. V gene TRBV28 combines with J gene TRBJ2-3; 8 bases are a match to TRBD1. V dropped 6 bases and J dropped 3; count of bases not matched to a gene: 11. The CDR3 extends over 16 amino acids. CDR1 MDHEN and CDR2 SYDVKM come from the germline V gene. In DNA form, the CDR3 reads TGTGCCAGCAGACCCCCAGGGGGCGCGAGGACAGATACGCAGTATTTT. As protein: CASRPPGGARTDTQYF.

This chain joins TRBV5-1 and TRBJ1-2, with D hard to call. The germline V gene has CDR1 SGHRS and CDR2 YFSETQ. The length of the CDR3 is 14 residues. The germline V and J ends were trimmed by 0 bases and 8 bases, with 14 bases remaining between them. CDR3 coding DNA: TGCGCCAGCAGCTTGGCTCCGGGAATAGGAGGCTACACCTTC. Its protein is CASSLAPGIGGYTF. Variable domain in full (rest from reference TRBV5-1 and TRBJ1-2): KAGVTQTPRYLIKTRGQQVTLSCSPISGHRSVSWYQQTPGQGLQFLFEYFSETQRNKGNFPGRFSGRQFSNSRSEMNVSTLELGDSALYLCASSLAPGIGGYTFGSGTRLTVV.

This sequence joins TRBV5-1 and TRBJ2-7, with D tentatively TRBD1 (6 bases). Germline values: CDR1 SGHRS, CDR2 YFSETQ. The CDR3 spans 14 residues. The V and J ends lost 4 bases and 1 base respectively, with 12 bases between them. The CDR3 sequence: CASSPDSGSYEQYF. CDR3 nucleotides: TGCGCCAGCAGCCCGGACAGTGGGTCCTACGAGCAGTACTTC.

This clone was seen a few times. The chain uses TRBV28 and TRBJ2-6, with 11 bases identical to TRBD2. The CDR3 is 18 residues long. Germline values: CDR1 MDHEN, CDR2 SYDVKM. Germline trimming cut 0 bases from V and 4 bases from J; bases unmatched to any gene: 5. The CDR3 DNA is TGTGCCAGCAGTTTATGGACTAGCGGGGCCTTCGGGGCCAACGTCCTGACTTTC. It translates to CASSLWTSGAFGANVLTF.

The chain links TRBV6-1 to TRBJ2-1, with D maybe TRBD1 (7 bases). The CDR3 has 16 amino acids. V dropped 0 bases and J dropped 7 bases, with 16 bases sitting between them. CDR1 is MNHNS and CDR2 is SASEGT in the germline V gene. This CDR3 is CASSEALGQGGNEQFF. CDR3 nucleotide sequence: TGTGCCAGCAGTGAAGCATTGGGGCAGGGGGGAAATGAGCAGTTCTTC.

A few counts support this clone. The chain uses TRBV7-6 and TRBJ2-3, with D possibly TRBD1 on 6 matching bases. The germline CDR1 and CDR2 sequences are SGHVS and FNYEAQ. The CDR3 spans 16 residues. V dropped 2 bases and J dropped 3 bases, with 15 bases sitting between them. CDR3 protein: CASSLLRGGVTDTQYF. The CDR3 DNA is TGTGCCAGCAGCTTACTTCGAGGGGGTGTTACAGATACGCAGTATTTT.

The chain recombines TRBV6-1 with TRBJ2-4; 8 nucleotides agree with TRBD2. Germline V gene sequence: CDR1 MNHNS, CDR2 SASEGT. The CDR3 has 14 residues. V lost 8 bases, J lost 0 bases, and 3 bases stayed unmatched. CDR3 in amino acids: CASLGGGAKNIQYF. CDR3 nucleotides: TGTGCCAGCCTCGGGGGGGGAGCCAAAAACATTCAGTACTTC.

The sample holds a few counts of this clone. The chain employs TRBV5-1 and TRBJ2-1; possible D gene TRBD2, 6 bases. CDR1 is SGHRS and CDR2 is YFSETQ in the germline V gene. The CDR3 has 16 amino acids. The ends were cut back, 0 bases at V and 9 bases at J, with 19 bases in the middle. CDR3 residues: CASSLVGNAEEGEQFF. The DNA of the CDR3 is TGCGCCAGCAGCTTGGTTGGTAACGCCGAGGAGGGTGAGCAGTTCTTC.

The chain carries TRBV9 and TRBJ2-3; D unresolved. The CDR3 extends over 14 amino acids. The germline V gene has CDR1 SGDLS and CDR2 YYNGEE. Trimming left V 1 base short and J 1 base short, with 7 bases between. The CDR3 DNA follows: TGTGCCAGCAGCGTAATGGCGGGCACAGATACGCAGTATTTT. Its translation is CASSVMAGTDTQYF.

The genes are TRBV7-8 and TRBJ1-2; D gene uncertain. The CDR3 runs 13 residues. Germline V CDR1 and CDR2: SGHVS, FQNEAQ. Between the trimmed V and J ends, which lost 2 bases and 6 bases, there was a span of 10 bases. The CDR3 coding sequence is TGTGCCAGCAGCTTACTCTTGCGGGATGGCTACACCTTC. The encoded protein is CASSLLLRDGYTF.

The rearrangement uses TRBV7-2 and TRBJ1-5, with 9 bases identical to TRBD1. This CDR3 has 14 residues. CDR1 and CDR2 from the germline V gene are SGHTA and FQGNSA. J was trimmed by 7 bases and V by 7 bases; bases with no gene match: 8. CDR3 DNA: TGTGCCAGCATCGCGACAGGGGGAAGGCAGCCCCAGCATTTT. This encodes CASIATGGRQPQHF.

Comments on this clone: Compared with germline, one end of the junction differs, possibly owing to a read error. The chain joins TRBV6-5 to TRBJ1-2; D is possibly TRBD1 (5 bases). The V gene's germline CDR1 is MNHEY and CDR2 SVGAGI. The CDR3 runs 14 residues. The CDR3 here is CASSYGGAYYGYPF. The CDR3 DNA reads TGTGCCAGCAGTTATGGAGGGGCCTACTATGGCTACCCCTTC.

The genes are TRBV7-2 and TRBJ2-5; 10 bases are a match to TRBD2. The CDR3 length is 17 residues. The V gene's germline CDR1 is SGHTA and CDR2 FQGNSA. J was trimmed by 9 bases and V by 4 bases; bases with no gene match: 17. This chain's CDR3 is CASSSGGSSGGPTAQYF. The CDR3 DNA reads TGTGCCAGCAGCTCGGGAGGGTCTAGCGGGGGCCCCACGGCCCAGTACTTC.

The chain recombines TRBV4-1 with TRBJ2-7; 9 bases are shared with TRBD1. There are 15 residues in the CDR3. CDR1 MGHRA and CDR2 YSYEKL come from the germline V gene. V lost 0 bases to trimming and J lost 3 bases; unmatched junction nucleotides: 3. CDR3 sequence: CASSQERTGVYEQYF. For the CDR3, the DNA is TGCGCCAGCAGCCAAGAAAGGACAGGGGTCTACGAGCAGTACTTC.

This clone occurred once. This sequence joins TRBV10-3 and TRBJ1-6, with TRBD1 matching 10 bases. The CDR3 extends over 15 amino acids. CDR1 is ENHRY and CDR2 is SYGVKD in the germline V gene. Trimming took 3 bases from V and 8 from J; bases not matched to a gene: 4. CDR3 in amino acids: CAISEGQGEDSPLHF. The CDR3 region has the DNA TGTGCCATCAGTGAAGGACAGGGGGAGGATTCACCCCTCCACTTT.

The rearrangement uses TRBV5-6 and TRBJ2-1; 11 bases match TRBD2. Unmatched junction bases numbered 11, after V lost 6 bases and J lost 9 bases. CDR1 SGHDT and CDR2 YYEEEE come from the germline V gene. The CDR3 length is 15 residues. The DNA of the CDR3 is TGTGCCAGCACCCTTAGCGGGGGGGTCTCTTCTGAGCAGTTCTTC. Encoded protein: CASTLSGGVSSEQFF.

This clone has a single count. The rearrangement uses TRBV13 and TRBJ2-7, with a weak D call TRBD1 (6 bases). Germline CDR1 is PRHDT and CDR2 is FYEKMQ (reference sequence). This CDR3 has 14 residues. V was trimmed by 0 bases and J by 4 bases, leaving 10 bases between them. The CDR3 sequence is CASSLGQGEYEQYF. DNA for the CDR3: TGTGCCAGCAGCTTAGGACAGGGAGAGTACGAGCAGTACTTC.

The chain recombines TRBV5-4 with TRBJ2-5; D might be TRBD2 (6 bases). The CDR3 has 15 amino acids. Germline-derived CDR1 and CDR2 are SGHNT and YYREEE (reference sequence). Trimming took off 2 bases at V and 4 bases at J, with 15 bases between the two ends. CDR3 coding DNA: TGTGCCAGCAGCTTACCCGGTGGGAGGATAGAGACCCAGTACTTC. Translation: CASSLPGGRIETQYF.

This rearrangement joins TRBV29-1 to TRBJ1-1; D unclear. Trimming removed 2 bases at V and 0 bases at J, with 4 bases between. The CDR3 is 12 residues long. Germline-derived CDR1 and CDR2 are SQVTM and ANQGSEA. The CDR3 loop is CSVESVNTEAFF. The CDR3 nucleotides read TGCAGCGTTGAAAGCGTGAACACTGAAGCTTTCTTT.

V gene TRBV10-3 combines with J gene TRBJ1-1; the D is unclear. The CDR3 covers 13 residues. Germline CDR1 and CDR2: ENHRY and SYGVKD. V lost 6 bases and J 4 bases, leaving 12 bases between the germline ends. CDR3 sequence reads: CAIRKQPRTEAFF. The CDR3 DNA is TGTGCCATCAGGAAACAGCCGCGCACTGAAGCTTTCTTT.

This clone was recorded only once. The rearrangement joins TRBV4-1 to TRBJ1-2, with a weak D call TRBD1 (6 bases). Germline V gene lookup returns CDR1 MGHRA and CDR2 YSYEKL. There are 13 residues in the CDR3. V was cut by 5 bases and J by 5 bases, with 12 bases left in between. The CDR3 DNA reads as TGCGCCAGCAGCTCGCGACAGGATTATGGCTACACCTTC. Translated: CASSSRQDYGYTF.

The count of this clone is one. This chain uses TRBV7-2 with TRBJ1-1; 7 nucleotides agree with TRBD1. The CDR3 consists of 14 residues. Per the germline V gene, CDR1 is SGHTA and CDR2 is FQGNSA. V lost 3 bases to trimming and J lost 5 bases; unmatched junction nucleotides: 6. CDR3 residues: CASSFWRGPTEAFF. The CDR3 DNA follows: TGTGCCAGCAGCTTTTGGAGGGGGCCAACTGAAGCTTTCTTT.

The chain has TRBV9 and TRBJ1-1, with 7 bases matching TRBD1. With V trimmed by 3 bases and J by 5 bases, 4 bases remained unmatched. CDR1 SGDLS and CDR2 YYNGEE come from the germline V gene. CDR3 length: 13 amino acids. Written as DNA, the CDR3 is TGTGCCAGCAGCGGAGGGGGCCGGACTGAAGCTTTCTTT. Protein product: CASSGGGRTEAFF.

V is TRBV7-6 and J is TRBJ1-1; D unresolved. Per the germline V gene, CDR1 is SGHVS and CDR2 is FNYEAQ. V was cut by 5 bases and J by 1 base, with 8 bases left in between. This CDR3 is 13 amino acids long. CDR3 in amino acids: CASSVTENTEAFF. CDR3 bases: TGTGCCAGCAGCGTCACAGAGAACACTGAAGCTTTCTTT.

This clone was picked up one time. V usage is TRBV5-6 and J usage is TRBJ1-6; tentatively, D is TRBD1 (5 bases). Germline-derived CDR1 and CDR2 are SGHDT and YYEEEE. V lost 2 bases to trimming and J lost 3 bases, with 15 bases between them. CDR3 size: 17 residues. The CDR3 coding sequence is TGTGCCAGCAGCTTCGGGGGGGGGAGATTCTATAATTCACCCCTCCACTTT. Its protein product is CASSFGGGRFYNSPLHF.

The chain employs TRBV4-3 and TRBJ2-7; 11 positions match TRBD2. Trimming removed 4 bases from V and 0 bases from J; junction bases left unmatched: 2. CDR3 length: 15 amino acids. From germline, CDR1 is LGHNA and CDR2 YSLEER. This CDR3 is CASSLSGGVSYEQYF. CDR3 sequence (DNA): TGCGCCAGCAGCCTTAGCGGGGGGGTCTCCTACGAGCAGTACTTC.

This rearrangement joins TRBV29-1 to TRBJ2-3; 9 bases are a match to TRBD2. V shed 6 bases, J shed 5 bases, and the junction held 3 bases outside the gene matches. CDR1 and CDR2 from the germline V gene are SQVTM and ANQGSEA. This CDR3 has 12 residues. This CDR3 reads CSVGTSRDTQYF. The CDR3, as DNA: TGCAGCGTCGGGACTAGCCGAGATACGCAGTATTTT.